The sequence of this T cell receptor beta chain was determined in a study of cytomegalovirus exposure and HLA in healthy donors. Study background: About 80 million unique TCR sequences came from HLA-typed donors in an early release. Whole-study findings and limits: CMV antigen specificity of a few CMV-associated chains was confirmed in vitro.

Per germline, CDR1 SGHRS and CDR2 YFSETQ. The CDR3 has 14 residues. Trimming took 0 bases from V and 2 from J, leaving 6 bases between them. The PCR contained 60 Vbeta and 13 Jbeta primers. Generated by immunoSEQ multiplex PCR, the TCRdb table keeps only in-frame clones and is missing some. In the table there are some 170,000 clones, 81% of which are singletons. There are a few counts of this clone. Its target is unknown. Sequenced material: PBMCs. This chain links TRBV5-1 with TRBJ2-1; D unclear. This TCR derives from a woman between 18 and 29 years old in good health and CMV-seropositive. The CDR3 coding sequence is TGCGCCAGCAGCTTGGACAGCACCTACAATGAGCAGTTCTTC. Its protein is CASSLDSTYNEQFF.